This passage covers 29 T cell receptor beta chains from one sample sequenced in a study of long-term antiretroviral therapy in people with HIV. The assay, immunoSEQ v3.0, was run at survey level. Sequenced by immunoSEQ multiplex PCR; TCRdb stores in-frame clones only, minus some. Of 9,500 to 13,000 clones listed, around 89% are singletons. Sequencing used unsorted PBMCs, obtained 0.2 years before starting antiretroviral therapy. The receptors come from a woman aged 35 to 49 with HIV.

This sequence joins TRBV7-2 and TRBJ1-1; D gene unclear. Germline V gene data show CDR1 as SGHTA and CDR2 as FQGNSA. V lost 2 bases, J lost 0 bases, and 1 base lay in between. This CDR3 has 12 residues. CDR3 sequence reads: CASSLMNTEAFF. The DNA for the CDR3 is TGTGCCAGCAGCTTAATGAACACTGAAGCTTTCTTT.

The chain joins TRBV7-9 to TRBJ1-2; D unresolved. CDR3 length: 12 amino acids. With 5 bases removed from V and 8 bases from J, the gap between germline ends came to 12 bases. Germline V lookup: CDR1 SEHNR, CDR2 FQNEAQ (reference sequence). The CDR3 sequence is CASSPKVGGYTF. DNA for the CDR3: TGTGCCAGCAGCCCCAAGGTGGGCGGCTACACCTTC. The full variable domain, in which reference TRBV7-9 and TRBJ1-2 provide the parts outside the CDR3, is DTGVSQNPRHKITKRGQNVTFRCDPISEHNRLYWYRQTLGQGPEFLTYFQNEAQLEKSRLLSDRFSAERPKGSFSTLEIQRTEQGDSAMYLCASSPKVGGYTFGSGTRLTVV.

This clone was detected a few times. The CDR3: CASSIQGHGYTF. In DNA, the CDR3 is TGTGCCAGCAGTATACAGGGACATGGCTACACCTTC. The chain uses TRBV25-1 and TRBJ1-2; TRBD1 might be the D (6 bases). Per germline, CDR1 MGHDK and CDR2 SYGVNS. This CDR3 is 12 amino acids long. Trimming pared 5 bases from V and 6 bases from J, leaving 10 bases between.

The chain is built from TRBV12-1 and TRBJ1-1; the table's D call TRBD1 went unverified against the DNA. TRBV12-1 is given as a pseudogene. This CDR3 spans 18 amino acids. DNA of the CDR3: TGTGCCAGCAGCTTTTGCTGTCTGTACAGGGGAAAGAACACTGAAGCTTTCTTT. As protein: CASSFCCLYRGKNTEAFF.

The V call is TRBV4-1, the J call TRBJ1-2; perhaps TRBD1 as D (5 bases). CDR3 size: 16 residues. Germline V gene lookup returns CDR1 MGHRA and CDR2 YSYEKL. V lost 0 bases, J lost 10 bases, and 21 bases lay in between. The CDR3 loop reads CASSQDLGRVFPLYTF. As DNA, the CDR3 is TGCGCCAGCAGCCAAGATCTGGGCAGGGTTTTCCCCCTCTACACCTTC.

The J gene is TRBJ2-2, the V gene TRBV6-5; TRBD2 matches 9 bases. With V trimmed by 2 bases and J by 5 bases, 6 bases remained unmatched. Germline-derived CDR1 and CDR2 are MNHEY and SVGAGI. The CDR3 is 16 amino acids. Written as DNA, the CDR3 is TGTGCCAGCAGTTACAGCTGGAGCGGGGGGACCGGGGAGCTGTTTTTT. Amino acid sequence: CASSYSWSGGTGELFF.

This chain joins TRBV7-2 and TRBJ1-1; D is perhaps TRBD1 (5 bases). Germline lookup yields CDR1 SGHTA and CDR2 FQGNSA. The CDR3 runs to 16 residues. The germline V and J ends were trimmed by 5 bases and 3 bases, with 19 bases remaining between them. The CDR3 DNA is TGTGCCAGCAGCAGGGGACTTGGGGCGAAGTACACTGAAGCTTTCTTT. This translates into CASSRGLGAKYTEAFF.

The rearrangement uses TRBV12-5 and TRBJ2-6; 8 positions match TRBD1. Losses at the gene ends were 7 bases for V and 0 bases for J; bases not matched to a gene: 8. This CDR3 contains 17 residues. The germline V gene has CDR1 LGHNT and CDR2 FRNRAP. The CDR3 region is CASEKGQASSGANVLTF. CDR3 DNA: TGTGCTAGTGAGAAGGGACAGGCCAGCTCTGGGGCCAACGTCCTGACTTTC.

This clone is categorized as medium-sized. The CDR3 region is CATSLQGAPNEKLFF. As DNA, the CDR3 is TGTGCCACCAGCCTGCAGGGGGCCCCTAATGAAAAACTGTTTTTT. This chain connects TRBV15 to TRBJ1-4; 8 nucleotides match TRBD1. V lost 5 bases and J lost 3; bases outside the gene matches: 5. The CDR3 runs to 15 residues. Germline V CDR1 and CDR2: LNHNV, YYDKDF (reference sequence).

The chain links TRBV19 to TRBJ2-3; no definite D call. The V end lost 2 bases, the J end lost 5 bases, and 5 bases lay between the germline ends. The germline V gene encodes CDR1 LNHDA and CDR2 SQIVND (reference sequence). This CDR3 has 12 amino acids. The CDR3 reads CASSILGDTQYF. As DNA, the CDR3 is TGTGCCAGTAGTATATTGGGAGATACGCAGTATTTT.

The V and J genes are TRBV5-7 and TRBJ1-2; 8 nucleotides line up with TRBD1. TRBV5-7 is an open reading frame, and its role is uncertain. The trim removed 4 bases at V and 6 bases at J, leaving 11 bases unmatched. The CDR3 runs to 15 residues. The CDR3 DNA reads TGTGCCAGCAGCCCACAATACAGGGGGAGGGATGGCTACACCTTC. It translates to CASSPQYRGRDGYTF.

The rearrangement joins TRBV29-1 to TRBJ2-6, with D hard to call. From germline, CDR1 is SQVTM and CDR2 ANQGSEA. The CDR3 consists of 14 residues. Trimming left V 1 base short and J 2 bases short, with 6 bases between. This CDR3 reads CSVEAGPGANVLTF. The CDR3 nucleotides read TGCAGCGTTGAAGCAGGACCTGGGGCCAACGTCCTGACTTTC.

The chain has TRBV7-2 and TRBJ1-4; 8 bases map to TRBD1. Germline CDR1 SGHTA, CDR2 FQGNSA. After removal of 6 bases from V and 7 bases from J, the junction contained 7 bases not matched to a gene. The CDR3 loop spans 14 amino acids. CDR3 sequence reads: CASRLQGASEKLFF. The CDR3 coding sequence is TGTGCCAGCAGATTGCAGGGGGCAAGTGAAAAACTGTTTTTT.

This chain connects TRBV18 to TRBJ1-2; unclear D gene. Trimming pared 1 base from V and 6 bases from J, leaving 15 bases between. Per germline, CDR1 KGHSH and CDR2 LQKENI. The CDR3 runs 15 residues. The CDR3 loop is CASSPHPGSLDGYTF. The CDR3 DNA reads as TGTGCCAGCTCACCACACCCCGGGAGTCTGGATGGCTACACCTTC. Together with reference TRBV18 and TRBJ1-2, the CDR3 gives the full variable domain: NAGVMQNPRHLVRRRGQEARLRCSPMKGHSHVYWYRQLPEEGLKFMVYLQKENIIDESGMPKERFSAEFPKEGPSILRIQQVVRGDSAAYFCASSPHPGSLDGYTFGSGTRLTVV.

Comment on this clone: One junction end does not reproduce the germline sequence, and a read error may be involved. The rearrangement joins TRBV7-2 to TRBJ2-2, with D hard to call. The CDR3 covers 12 residues. CDR1 is SGHTA and CDR2 is FQGNSA in the germline V gene. CDR3 nucleotides: TGTGCCAGCAGCTCGAATACCGGGGAGCTGTTTTTT. Its protein is CASSSNTGELFF.

The chain is built from TRBV19 and TRBJ2-7; 8 bases map to TRBD1. CDR3 length: 14 residues. Germline CDR1 is LNHDA and CDR2 is SQIVND (reference sequence). V gave up 5 bases and J gave up 4 bases; unmatched junction bases: 7. This CDR3 is CASSQQGVSYEQYF. The CDR3 nucleotides are TGTGCCAGTAGTCAACAGGGGGTATCTTACGAGCAGTACTTC. Drawing the rest from reference TRBV19 and TRBJ2-7, the complete variable domain is DGGITQSPKYLFRKEGQNVTLSCEQNLNHDAMYWYRQDPGQGLRLIYYSQIVNDFQKGDIAEGYSVSREKKESFPLTVTSAQKNPTAFYLCASSQQGVSYEQYFGPGTRLTVT.

This chain uses TRBV7-9 with TRBJ2-1, with 10 bases aligning to TRBD2. The V gene's germline CDR1 is SEHNR and CDR2 FQNEAQ (reference sequence). V was clipped by 5 bases and J by 9 bases; unmatched bases: 13. This CDR3 has 16 residues. In nucleotides, the CDR3 is TGTGCCAGCAGCCCCCCCCCAGGAGCGGGGGGGTTTGAGCAGTTCTTC. As protein: CASSPPPGAGGFEQFF.

This clone was observed a single time. This chain joins TRBV19 and TRBJ2-7; the D gene could be TRBD1 or TRBD2 (7 bases each). The CDR3 has 12 amino acids. V was cut by 6 bases and J by 9 bases, with 15 bases left in between. Germline CDR1 LNHDA, CDR2 SQIVND (reference sequence). Here the CDR3 DNA reads TGTGCCAGTAGCGAGACAGGGAGGGGGCAGTACTTC. Amino acids: CASSETGRGQYF.

The rearrangement links TRBV4-3 to TRBJ2-7; D gene uncertain. The germline V and J ends were trimmed by 3 bases and 2 bases, with 14 bases remaining between them. CDR3 length: 15 amino acids. CDR1 and CDR2 (germline): LGHNA, YSLEER. Here the CDR3 DNA reads TGCGCCAGCAGCCAGGAATTTGGTAGGGCCTACGAGCAGTACTTC. As protein: CASSQEFGRAYEQYF.

The J gene is TRBJ1-2, the V gene TRBV5-4; D possibly corresponds to TRBD1 (5 bases). Germline values: CDR1 SGHNT, CDR2 YYREEE (reference sequence). The CDR3 spans 13 residues. V gave up 0 bases and J gave up 4 bases, with 7 bases separating them. CDR3 protein: CASSLVGGYGYTF. In nucleotides, the CDR3 is TGTGCCAGCAGCTTGGTTGGGGGCTATGGCTACACCTTC.

V and J are TRBV6-5 and TRBJ2-2; D is ambiguous. The CDR3 is 13 residues long. Trimming left V 2 bases short and J 5 bases short, with 6 bases between. Germline CDR1 and CDR2: MNHEY and SVGAGI. The CDR3 nucleotides are TGTGCCAGCAGTTACATGAGGACCGGGGAGCTGTTTTTT. Translation gives CASSYMRTGELFF.

The chain combines TRBV6-4 with TRBJ2-3; 10 bases fit TRBD2. The J segment lost 4 bases and the V segment lost 6 bases, leaving 7 bases of the junction unmatched. The V gene's germline CDR1 is MRHNA and CDR2 SNTAGT. The CDR3 runs 15 residues. The CDR3 here is CASSPGAGGADTQYF. CDR3 DNA: TGTGCCAGCAGCCCCGGAGCGGGGGGGGCAGATACGCAGTATTTT.

This clone was recorded only once. The J gene is TRBJ2-7, the V gene TRBV5-1, with 8 nucleotides matching TRBD1. V shed 7 bases, J shed 3 bases, and the junction held 6 bases outside the gene matches. CDR1 and CDR2 from the germline V gene are SGHRS and YFSETQ. CDR3 length: 13 amino acids. The CDR3 bases are TGCGCCAGCCGCTACGGGACAGGCTACGAGCAGTACTTC. Translating it yields CASRYGTGYEQYF.

The CDR3 reads CASSLWGANSNQPQHF. CDR3 DNA: TGTGCCAGCAGCCTTTGGGGGGCTAATAGCAATCAGCCCCAGCATTTT. V gene TRBV14 combines with J gene TRBJ1-5; tentative D call: TRBD1 (6 bases). Trimming pared 4 bases from V and 0 bases from J, leaving 13 bases between. Germline CDR1 and CDR2: SGHDN and FVKESK. This CDR3 region has 16 residues.

Here the CDR3 DNA reads TGTGCCAGCAGCTTAGATGCAGGGAACACTGAAGCTTTCTTT. This translates into CASSLDAGNTEAFF. V usage is TRBV7-2 and J usage is TRBJ1-1; no clear D gene. The CDR3 is made up of 14 amino acids. Germline V gene lookup returns CDR1 SGHTA and CDR2 FQGNSA. Trimming stripped 1 base from V and 1 base from J, with 7 bases between.

The CDR3 sequence is CAIKYSSYNSPLHF. The CDR3 DNA reads as TGTGCCATCAAATACAGCTCCTATAATTCACCCCTCCACTTT. This chain connects TRBV7-2 to TRBJ1-6; D is ambiguous. Germline V gene sequence: CDR1 SGHTA, CDR2 FQGNSA. V lost 10 bases, J lost 0 bases, and 10 bases lay in between. The CDR3 sequence is 14 residues long.

The chain combines TRBV25-1 with TRBJ1-2; 9 nucleotides align to TRBD1. The CDR3 is 14 residues long. Germline CDR1 is MGHDK and CDR2 is SYGVNS. V shed 6 bases and J 3 bases; nucleotides not matched to a gene: 5. The CDR3 nucleotides read TGTGCCAGCAGAAGGACAGGGGAGGACTATGGCTACACCTTC. The encoded protein is CASRRTGEDYGYTF.

This clone was counted a few times. J is TRBJ2-1 and V is TRBV7-2; TRBD2 aligns across 10 bases. With 4 bases clipped from V and 7 bases from J, the junction kept 10 bases outside the gene matches. The CDR3 has 16 residues. Germline V CDR1 and CDR2: SGHTA, FQGNSA. The CDR3 nucleotides are TGTGCCAGCAGCTCGATCAGCGGGGGGGCCGGGAATGAGCAGTTCTTC. This encodes CASSSISGGAGNEQFF. Full variable domain (outside the CDR3, taken from reference TRBV7-2 and TRBJ2-1): GAGVSQSPSNKVTEKGKDVELRCDPISGHTALYWYRQSLGQGLEFLIYFQGNSAPDKSGLPSDRFSAERTGGSVSTLTIQRTQQEDSAVYLCASSSISGGAGNEQFFGPGTRLTVL.

The chain combines TRBV7-9 with TRBJ2-7; D perhaps matches TRBD2 (5 bases). CDR1 and CDR2 (germline): SEHNR, FQNEAQ (reference sequence). Trimming cost V 4 bases and J 0 bases, with 16 bases left between them. The CDR3 extends over 16 amino acids. DNA of the CDR3: TGTGCCAGCAGCTCCCTGGGAGAAGAGAGCTCCTACGAGCAGTACTTC. It specifies CASSSLGEESSYEQYF.